This T cell receptor beta chain appears in the sequencing data of a study of OX40 agonist ivuxolimab in advanced cancers. Turning to the study itself: Partial responses were achieved by three patients, of whom one had hepatocellular carcinoma and two had cutaneous melanoma.

With 5 bases clipped from V and 1 base from J, the junction kept 5 bases outside the gene matches. The CDR3 extends over 16 amino acids. Germline CDR1 reads LNHDA; CDR2 reads SQIVND (reference sequence). Study-wide results and caveats: Some of the nonresponding patients also showed low levels of normalized T-cell clonal expansion.

Remarks on this clone: Its cognate antigen is unknown.

Here immunoSEQ multiplex PCR was the method, and the copy in TCRdb shows in-frame clones only, minus some. The sample yields over 50,000 clones, approximately 86% seen once. The V gene is TRBV19, the J gene TRBJ2-3; 11 bases agree with TRBD2. Sequencing used CD4+ or CD8+ T cells sorted from blood, obtained in a trial of the OX40 agonist ivuxolimab. This receptor was identified in an adult with an advanced solid tumor such as melanoma, head and neck, liver or kidney cancer. The CDR3, as DNA: TGTGCCAGTAGTGGGCGACTAGCGGGACGCACAGATACGCAGTATTTT. It codes for CASSGRLAGRTDTQYF. The whole variable domain, filled in from reference TRBV19 and TRBJ2-3, reads DGGITQSPKYLFRKEGQNVTLSCEQNLNHDAMYWYRQDPGQGLRLIYYSQIVNDFQKGDIAEGYSVSREKKESFPLTVTSAQKNPTAFYLCASSGRLAGRTDTQYFGPGTRLTVL.